This T cell receptor (beta chain) came from a study of monozygotic twins with inflammatory bowel disease. This CDR3 has 13 residues. The V gene's germline CDR1 is LGHNA and CDR2 YSLEER. The UMIs contained a 6-nucleotide sample barcode. They were added by template switching during cDNA synthesis. Reprocessing the 5' RACE reads, TCRdb reports a single entry for every CDR3 protein and omits DNA. The sample has about 130,000 distinct CDR3 sequences; the top ten hold 1% to 1.5%. The receptor was derived from a human donor with ulcerative colitis or Crohn's disease, or a healthy co-twin of an affected twin (not recorded which). The gene calls are TRBV4-3 and TRBJ1-1; the D call of TRBD1 rests on TCRdb alone, since no DNA is present to check it. The sample was blood. The CDR3 protein is CASSSTGGTEAFF.